This T cell receptor beta chain came from a study of post-analysis software for immune sequencing data. Looking at the study overall: Relapsing-remitting, secondary progressive and progressive-relapsing forms of multiple sclerosis all featured among disease courses. Findings and caveats of the study: Those with multiple sclerosis, the patient group, showed significantly lower normalized Chao1 diversity than controls. Roughly 5 TRBV segments, TRBV5-6, TRBV5-1 and TRBV20-1 among them, were found more frequent in patients than controls.

This clonotype was seen a handful of times. Its antigen is unidentified. The germline gives CDR1 SEHNR, CDR2 FQNEAQ (reference sequence). V was shortened by 0 bases and J by 6 bases, with 11 bases between the two germline ends. The CDR3 runs to 14 residues. Incorporated into the TCR beta cDNA libraries were unique molecular identifiers, which served to reduce PCR and sequencing biases. Each CDR3 protein is one row after TCRdb ran MiXCR on the PCR reads. This repertoire shows around 400,000 distinct CDR3 sequences, 39% found once; its top ten account for 7.6%. Source material: blood. The chain links TRBV7-9 to TRBJ1-1; D uncertain. The TCR sequence derives from a girl aged 2 to 10 with multiple sclerosis. CDR3 nucleotide sequence: TGTGCCAGCAGCTTAGCTCAGATTGGGGCTGAAGCTTTCTTT. Translation: CASSLAQIGAEAFF. Full variable domain (outside the CDR3, taken from reference TRBV7-9 and TRBJ1-1): DTGVSQNPRHKITKRGQNVTFRCDPISEHNRLYWYRQTLGQGPEFLTYFQNEAQLEKSRLLSDRFSAERPKGSFSTLEIQRTEQGDSAMYLCASSLAQIGAEAFFGQGTRLTVV.